A selection of T cell receptor beta chains follows, all from one sample in a study of T-cell memory formation after mild COVID-19. TCRdb reprocessed the 5' RACE reads with MiXCR, giving one entry per CDR3 protein. The top ten hold approximately 22% of the sample, which has more than 300,000 distinct CDR3 sequences, roughly 20% seen once. The sequenced sample consisted of PBMCs or a T cell subset sorted from them (not recorded which). The receptors come from a man aged 18 to 30 who had mild COVID-19 (a few samples of this study predate the infection). Cell type and time point are not known. Both conserved end residues are part of each CDR3. D genes are given only for firm matches. The size of a clone is reported for some rows only, either as once, few or many, or as a class for expanded clones.

j_call	d_call	v_call	clone_size	cdr3_nt	cdr3_aa
TRBJ2-7	TRBD1	TRBV4-1	-	TGCGCCAGCAGCCAAGCAGGGACAGGGGGATTCGACGAGCAGTACTTC	CASSQAGTGGFDEQYF
TRBJ2-5	-	TRBV6-5	-	TGTGCCAGCAGTTACGGAACAGGGGCGGGGGAGACCCAGTACTTC	CASSYGTGAGETQYF
TRBJ2-5	-	TRBV5-1	many	TGCGCCAGTCGCCCGGGGGGCGGAGAAGAGACCCAGTACTTC	CASRPGGGEETQYF
TRBJ1-1	-	TRBV28	once	TGTGCCAGCAGATTAGACAGAAACACTGAAGCTTTCTTT	CASRLDRNTEAFF
TRBJ1-4	-	TRBV5-1	-	TGCGCCAGCAGCTTCTACCCGGAGGCTAATGAAAAACTGTTTTTT	CASSFYPEANEKLFF
TRBJ1-6	-	TRBV6-5	few	TGTGCCGTATCGCCCCGGGCAGGGGAAATTTCACCCCTCCACTTT	CAVSPRAGEISPLHF
TRBJ2-3	-	TRBV29-1	few	TGCAGCGTTGGTACGGAGTCAGATACGCAGTATTTT	CSVGTESDTQYF
TRBJ1-2	-	TRBV12-3/TRBV12-4	many	TGTGCCAGCAGTTTGGTGGGCAAATATGGCTACACCTTC	CASSLVGKYGYTF
TRBJ2-5	-	TRBV6-5	-	TGTGCCAGCAGTTACGGTCAGGCATTCCAAGAGACCCAGTACTTC	CASSYGQAFQETQYF
TRBJ1-5	-	TRBV18	-	TGTGCCAGCTCACAGGCGGATTTTGGCAATCAGCCCCAGCATTTT	CASSQADFGNQPQHF
TRBJ1-2	-	TRBV5-5	few	TGTGCCAGCAGCTATCACAGGGATGGCTACACCTTC	CASSYHRDGYTF
TRBJ2-7	-	TRBV5-1	few	TGCGCCAGCAGCTGGGGACGGCTCTCCTACGAGCAGTACTTC	CASSWGRLSYEQYF
TRBJ2-2	TRBD2	TRBV3-1	-	TGTGCCAGCGGGCGACTAGCGGGTAACACCGGGGAGCTGTTTTTT	CASGRLAGNTGELFF
TRBJ2-5	-	TRBV5-6	-	TGTGCCAGCAGTTCGCACCAGACTCAGGGAAATAAAGAGACCCAGTACTTC	CASSSHQTQGNKETQYF
TRBJ2-5	-	TRBV7-9	-	TGTGCCAGCAAGGAAGCTCTTCTAGAGACCCAGTACTTC	CASKEALLETQYF
TRBJ1-1	-	TRBV19	-	TGTGCCAGTAACGGGTACACTGAAGCTTTCTTT	CASNGYTEAFF
TRBJ2-7	-	TRBV5-1	-	TGCGCCAGCAGCTTCGCCAGTTCCGTCCCCTACGAGCAGTACTTC	CASSFASSVPYEQYF
TRBJ1-6	-	TRBV7-9	few	TGTGCCAGCAGCTTAGGGTCGGGCAGGGCAACTTCACCCCTCCACTTT	CASSLGSGRATSPLHF
TRBJ2-7	TRBD1	TRBV19	-	TGTGCCAGTGGTCCACAGGGGGCTTACGAGCAGTACTTC	CASGPQGAYEQYF
TRBJ2-2	-	TRBV5-1	few	TGCGCCAGCAGCTCAGGGTATCCAAACACCGGGGAGCTGTTTTTT	CASSSGYPNTGELFF
TRBJ1-1	TRBD1	TRBV5-1	many	TGCGCCAGCAGCCAAAGGACAGGGGACGACACTGAAGCTTTCTTT	CASSQRTGDDTEAFF
TRBJ2-1	-	TRBV29-1	-	TGCAGCGTTGAAAGGCGGGGAGAGGGCGGTGAGCAGTTCTTC	CSVERRGEGGEQFF
TRBJ2-1	-	TRBV3-1	few	TGTGCCAGCAGCCAAGACCGGTTGAATGAGCAGTTCTTC	CASSQDRLNEQFF
TRBJ2-7	TRBD1	TRBV20-1	few	TGCAGTGCTGGGGACAGGGGTTCCTACGAGCAGTACTTC	CSAGDRGSYEQYF
TRBJ2-2	TRBD1	TRBV4-1	-	TGCGCCAGCAGCCAAGGAGGGGGCAACGGGGAGCTGTTTTTT	CASSQGGGNGELFF
TRBJ2-3	TRBD2	TRBV7-2	-	TGTGCCAGCAGCTCGACTAGCGGGAATCCGTCCCGGGTGTCGCAGTATTTT	CASSSTSGNPSRVSQYF
TRBJ2-2	-	TRBV6-2/TRBV6-3	-	TGTGCCAGCAGTTACTCTCGGAAGTCAGGAGAGCTGTTTTTT	CASSYSRKSGELFF
TRBJ1-1	-	TRBV7-3	many	TGTGCCAGCCGACTCGGACCCCAGAACACTGAAGCTTTCTTT	CASRLGPQNTEAFF
TRBJ1-6	-	TRBV4-2	few	TGTGCCAGCAGCCACCCGGGGCGGATGAGCTCCTATAATTCACCCCTCCACTTT	CASSHPGRMSSYNSPLHF
TRBJ2-2	-	TRBV29-1	few	TGCAGCGTTGAAGGACCGGGGAAGGCCGGGGAGCTGTTTTTT	CSVEGPGKAGELFF
TRBJ2-5	-	TRBV27	many	TGTGCCAGCAGTTTAGGGCTGCGGGGTATCCAAGAGACCCAGTACTTC	CASSLGLRGIQETQYF
TRBJ2-7	-	TRBV11-2	few	TGTGCCAGCAGCTTTCGGCTAGAAGGCCACGAGCAGTACTTC	CASSFRLEGHEQYF
TRBJ2-3	-	TRBV5-1	-	TGCGCCAGCAGCTTAAGGCCAGGGAGCACAGATACGCAGTATTTT	CASSLRPGSTDTQYF
TRBJ1-2	-	TRBV4-3	-	TGCGCCAGCAGCCAAAACAGGGTTATCTATGGCTACACCTTC	CASSQNRVIYGYTF
TRBJ1-6	-	TRBV10-3	-	TGTGCCATCAGTGAGTCGTGGTCACCCCTCCACTTT	CAISESWSPLHF
TRBJ2-3	TRBD1	TRBV7-9	few	TGTGCCAGCAGTCCTCAGGCTGGGACGGGGACAGCAGATACGCAGTATTTT	CASSPQAGTGTADTQYF
TRBJ2-3	TRBD2	TRBV28	few	TGTGCCAGCACCCCGTGGACTAGCGGGGGTAACACAGATACGCAGTATTTT	CASTPWTSGGNTDTQYF
TRBJ1-2	-	TRBV5-1	-	TGCGCCAGCAGCCCGGGGACTGACAGGAGCTATGGCTACACCTTC	CASSPGTDRSYGYTF
TRBJ1-2	-	TRBV11-2	-	TGTGCCAGCAGCTTAGATTCTTTGGAGCGCGGGTATGGCTACACCTTC	CASSLDSLERGYGYTF
TRBJ2-2	-	TRBV5-1	few	TGCGCCAGCAGAAAGGGAGACCAACGCACCGGGGAGCTGTTTTTT	CASRKGDQRTGELFF
TRBJ1-2	-	TRBV4-3	-	TGCGCCAGCAGCCAAAAAGACGGGCAGCTTTATGGCTACACCTTC	CASSQKDGQLYGYTF
TRBJ1-2	-	TRBV19	few	TGTGCCAGTAGTATTTGGACATCGGATGGCTACACCTTC	CASSIWTSDGYTF
TRBJ1-6	-	TRBV5-1	few	TGCGCCAGCAGGGTCGGAGATAATTCACCCCTCCACTTT	CASRVGDNSPLHF
TRBJ1-5	TRBD1	TRBV7-6	many	TGTGCCAGCAGCGGACAGGGTAGCCAGCCCCAGCATTTT	CASSGQGSQPQHF
TRBJ2-5	-	TRBV7-7	-	TGTGCTAGCAGTCTGTCTACCCAAGAGACCCAGTACTTC	CASSLSTQETQYF
TRBJ2-1	-	TRBV4-2	few	TGTGCCAGCAGCCAGCGGACGGCAGCTAGCTCCTACAATGAGCAGTTCTTC	CASSQRTAASSYNEQFF
TRBJ2-1	-	TRBV7-8	few	TGTGCCAGCAGCTGGAGTCTCTCCTACAATGAGCAGTTCTTC	CASSWSLSYNEQFF
TRBJ1-1	-	TRBV28	-	TGTGCCAGCAGTTTAACAGGGCAAGGGAACACTGAAGCTTTCTTT	CASSLTGQGNTEAFF
TRBJ1-5	-	TRBV6-2/TRBV6-3	-	TGTGCCAGCAGTCCCGGGACGGATAATCAGCCCCAGCATTTT	CASSPGTDNQPQHF
TRBJ2-5	-	TRBV2	few	TGTGCCAGCAGTGAACGGCTATCCCAAGAGACCCAGTACTTC	CASSERLSQETQYF
TRBJ1-5	-	TRBV5-6	few	TGTGCCAGCACCCTTTGGGGGGCCGGCAATCAGCCCCAGCATTTT	CASTLWGAGNQPQHF
TRBJ1-2	-	TRBV5-1	-	TGCGCCAGCAGCTTGGAAGTTCCGGATATCGGCTACACCTTC	CASSLEVPDIGYTF
TRBJ1-2	-	TRBV6-5	-	TGTGCCAGCAGCCAAGCAAGCTATGGCTACACCTTC	CASSQASYGYTF
TRBJ2-1	TRBD2	TRBV7-7	-	TGTGCCAGCAGCCGGGGCGCCGGGACTAGGGGGTTCAATGAGCAGTTCTTC	CASSRGAGTRGFNEQFF
TRBJ1-6	-	TRBV2	-	TGTGCCAGCACTGTCACAGAGGGTTCACCCCTCCACTTT	CASTVTEGSPLHF